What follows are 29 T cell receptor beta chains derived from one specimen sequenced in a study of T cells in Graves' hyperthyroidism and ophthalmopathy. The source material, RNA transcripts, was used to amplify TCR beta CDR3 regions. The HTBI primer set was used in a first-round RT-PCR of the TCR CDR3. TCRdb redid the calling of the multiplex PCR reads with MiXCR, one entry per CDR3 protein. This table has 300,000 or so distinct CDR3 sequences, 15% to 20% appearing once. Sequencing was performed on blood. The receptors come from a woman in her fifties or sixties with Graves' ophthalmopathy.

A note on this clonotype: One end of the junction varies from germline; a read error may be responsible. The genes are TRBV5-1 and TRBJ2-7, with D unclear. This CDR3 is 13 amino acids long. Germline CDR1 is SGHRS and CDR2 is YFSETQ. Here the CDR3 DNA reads TGTGCCAGCAGCTTGGCCGCGGATTACGAGCAGTACTTC. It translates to CASSLAADYEQYF.

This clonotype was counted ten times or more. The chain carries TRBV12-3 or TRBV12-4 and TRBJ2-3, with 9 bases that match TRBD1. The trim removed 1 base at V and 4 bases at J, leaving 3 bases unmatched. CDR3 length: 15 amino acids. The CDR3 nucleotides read TGTGCCAGCAGTTTAGTACAGGGGGCCTCAGATACGCAGTATTTT. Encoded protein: CASSLVQGASDTQYF.

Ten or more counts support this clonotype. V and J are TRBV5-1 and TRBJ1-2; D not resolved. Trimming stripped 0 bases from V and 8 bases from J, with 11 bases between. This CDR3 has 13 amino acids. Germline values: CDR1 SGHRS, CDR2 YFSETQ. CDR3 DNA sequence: TGCGCCAGCAGCTTGGTAGGTGCGGAAGGCTACACCTTC. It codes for CASSLVGAEGYTF.

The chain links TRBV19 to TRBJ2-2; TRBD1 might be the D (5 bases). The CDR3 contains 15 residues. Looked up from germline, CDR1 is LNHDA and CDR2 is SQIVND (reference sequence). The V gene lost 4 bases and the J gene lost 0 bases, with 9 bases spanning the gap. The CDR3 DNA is TGTGCCAGTAGTAAGACAGTAACGAACACCGGGGAGCTGTTTTTT. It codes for CASSKTVTNTGELFF.

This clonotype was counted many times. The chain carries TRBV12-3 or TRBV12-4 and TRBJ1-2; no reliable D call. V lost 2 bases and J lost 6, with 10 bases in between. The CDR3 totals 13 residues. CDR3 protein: CASSLTQVNGYTF. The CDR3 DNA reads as TGTGCCAGCAGTTTAACGCAAGTGAATGGCTACACCTTC.

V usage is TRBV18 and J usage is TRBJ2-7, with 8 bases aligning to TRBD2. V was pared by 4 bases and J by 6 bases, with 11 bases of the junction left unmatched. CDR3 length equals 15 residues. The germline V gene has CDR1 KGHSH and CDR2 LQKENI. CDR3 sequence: CASSQTSVRGFEQYF. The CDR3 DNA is TGTGCCAGCTCACAGACTAGCGTAAGGGGATTCGAGCAGTACTTC.

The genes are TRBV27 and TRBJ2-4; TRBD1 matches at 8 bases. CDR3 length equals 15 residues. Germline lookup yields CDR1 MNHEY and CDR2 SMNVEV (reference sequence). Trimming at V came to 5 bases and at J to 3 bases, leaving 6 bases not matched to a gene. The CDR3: CASSPFDRGKNIQYF. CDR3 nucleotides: TGTGCCAGCAGTCCCTTCGACAGGGGCAAAAACATTCAGTACTTC.

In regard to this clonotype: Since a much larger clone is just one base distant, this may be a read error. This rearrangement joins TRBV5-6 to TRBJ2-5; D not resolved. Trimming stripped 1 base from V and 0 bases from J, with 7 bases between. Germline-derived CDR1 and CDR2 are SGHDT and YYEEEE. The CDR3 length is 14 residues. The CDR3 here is CASSLTGDQETQYF. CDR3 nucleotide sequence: TGTGCCAGCAGCTTGACCGGCGACCAAGAGACCCAGTACTTC.

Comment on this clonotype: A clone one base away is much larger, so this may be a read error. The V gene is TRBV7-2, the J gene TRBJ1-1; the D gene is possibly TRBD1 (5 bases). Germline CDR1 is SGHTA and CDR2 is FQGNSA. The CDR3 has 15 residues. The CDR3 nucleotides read TGTGCCAGCAGCTTAGAGGGGCTTAGGGGAACTGAAACTTTCTTT. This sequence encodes CASSLEGLRGTETFF.

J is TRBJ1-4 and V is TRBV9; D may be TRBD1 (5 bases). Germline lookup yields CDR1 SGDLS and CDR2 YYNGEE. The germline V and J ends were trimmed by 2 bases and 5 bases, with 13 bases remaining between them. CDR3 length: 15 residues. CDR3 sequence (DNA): TGTGCCAGCAGCGTGCAGGGTGGGCTAAATGAAAAACTGTTTTTT. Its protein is CASSVQGGLNEKLFF.

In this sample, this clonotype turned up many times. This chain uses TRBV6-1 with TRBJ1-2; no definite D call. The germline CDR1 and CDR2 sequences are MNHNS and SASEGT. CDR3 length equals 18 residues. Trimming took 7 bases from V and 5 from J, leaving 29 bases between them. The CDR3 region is CASKYSLGAEGANYGYTF. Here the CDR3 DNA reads TGTGCCAGCAAATACTCATTGGGTGCGGAGGGAGCAAATTATGGCTACACCTTC.

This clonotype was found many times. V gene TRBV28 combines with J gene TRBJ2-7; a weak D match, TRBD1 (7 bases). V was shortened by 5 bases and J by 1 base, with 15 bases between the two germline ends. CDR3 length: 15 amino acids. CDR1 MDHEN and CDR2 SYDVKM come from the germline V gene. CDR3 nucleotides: TGTGCCAGCAGTCCAGGAGGGACAGCGTCCTACGAGCAGTACTTC. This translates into CASSPGGTASYEQYF.

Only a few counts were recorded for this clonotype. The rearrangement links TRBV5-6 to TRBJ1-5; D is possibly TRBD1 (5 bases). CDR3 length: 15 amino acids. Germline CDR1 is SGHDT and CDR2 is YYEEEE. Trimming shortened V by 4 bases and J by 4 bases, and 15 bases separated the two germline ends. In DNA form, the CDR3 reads TGTGCCAGCAGCCTCAGTGGGGGTAGGAATCAGCCCCAGCATTTT. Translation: CASSLSGGRNQPQHF.

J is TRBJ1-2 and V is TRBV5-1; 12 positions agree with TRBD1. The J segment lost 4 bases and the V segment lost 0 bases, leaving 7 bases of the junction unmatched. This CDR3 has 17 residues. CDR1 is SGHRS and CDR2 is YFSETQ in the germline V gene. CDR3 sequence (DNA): TGCGCCAGCAGCTTGGTCGGGGACAGGGGGCACGGCTATGGCTACACCTTC. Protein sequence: CASSLVGDRGHGYGYTF. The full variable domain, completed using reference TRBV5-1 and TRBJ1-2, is KAGVTQTPRYLIKTRGQQVTLSCSPISGHRSVSWYQQTPGQGLQFLFEYFSETQRNKGNFPGRFSGRQFSNSRSEMNVSTLELGDSALYLCASSLVGDRGHGYGYTFGSGTRLTVV.

The CDR3 is CASSPIGLAGEDYNEQFF. CDR3 in DNA: TGTGCCAGCAGCCCCATTGGACTAGCGGGGGAGGACTACAATGAGCAGTTCTTC. This sequence joins TRBV3-2 and TRBJ2-1; the D segment call TRBD2 is taken from the table without a DNA check. TRBV3-2 is annotated as a pseudogene. The CDR3 has 18 amino acids.

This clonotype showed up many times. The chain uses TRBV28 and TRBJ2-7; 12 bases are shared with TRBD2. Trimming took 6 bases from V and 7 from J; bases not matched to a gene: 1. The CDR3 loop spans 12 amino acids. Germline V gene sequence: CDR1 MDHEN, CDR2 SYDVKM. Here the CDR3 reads CASRGTSGEQYF. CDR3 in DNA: TGTGCCAGCAGGGGGACTAGCGGGGAGCAGTACTTC.

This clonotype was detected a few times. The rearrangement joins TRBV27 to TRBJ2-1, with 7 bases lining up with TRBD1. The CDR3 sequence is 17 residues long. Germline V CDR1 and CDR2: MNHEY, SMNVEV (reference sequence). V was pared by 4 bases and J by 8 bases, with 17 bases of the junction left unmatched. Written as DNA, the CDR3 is TGTGCCAGCAGTTACGAACCCGTAGGGGGCTATCACGATGAGCAGTTCTTC. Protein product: CASSYEPVGGYHDEQFF.

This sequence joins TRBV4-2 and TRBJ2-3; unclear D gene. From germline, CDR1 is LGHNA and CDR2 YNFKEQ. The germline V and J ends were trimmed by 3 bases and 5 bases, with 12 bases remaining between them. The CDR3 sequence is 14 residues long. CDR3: CASSHDPSGDTQYF. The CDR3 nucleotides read TGTGCCAGCAGCCACGACCCCTCCGGAGATACGCAGTATTTT.

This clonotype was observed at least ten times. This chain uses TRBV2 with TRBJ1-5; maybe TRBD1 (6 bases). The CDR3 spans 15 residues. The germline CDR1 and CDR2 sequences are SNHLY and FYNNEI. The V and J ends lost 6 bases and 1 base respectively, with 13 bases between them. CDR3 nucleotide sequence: TGTGCCAGCAGCGCCGGGCAGGGGAGCAATCAGCCCCAGCATTTT. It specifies CASSAGQGSNQPQHF.

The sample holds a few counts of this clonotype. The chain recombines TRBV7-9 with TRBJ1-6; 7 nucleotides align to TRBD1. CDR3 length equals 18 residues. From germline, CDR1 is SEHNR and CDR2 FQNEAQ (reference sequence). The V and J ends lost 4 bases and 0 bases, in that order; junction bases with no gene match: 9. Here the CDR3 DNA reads TGTGCCAGCAGCTCCAATTCGGGACAGAGCTCCTATAATTCACCCCTCCACTTT. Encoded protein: CASSSNSGQSSYNSPLHF.

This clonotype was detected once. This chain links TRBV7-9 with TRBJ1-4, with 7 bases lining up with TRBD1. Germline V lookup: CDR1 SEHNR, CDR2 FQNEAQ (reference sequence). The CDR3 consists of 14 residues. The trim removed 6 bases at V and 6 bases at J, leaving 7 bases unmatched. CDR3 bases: TGTGCCAGCAGTTTCGACAGGGTCCATGAAAAACTGTTTTTT. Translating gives CASSFDRVHEKLFF.

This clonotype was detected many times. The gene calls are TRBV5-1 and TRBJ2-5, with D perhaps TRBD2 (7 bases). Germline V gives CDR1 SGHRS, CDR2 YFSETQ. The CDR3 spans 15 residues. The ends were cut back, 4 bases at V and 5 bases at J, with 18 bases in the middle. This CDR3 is CASSLWGGAVETQYF. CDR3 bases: TGCGCCAGCAGCCTGTGGGGGGGCGCGGTGGAGACCCAGTACTTC.

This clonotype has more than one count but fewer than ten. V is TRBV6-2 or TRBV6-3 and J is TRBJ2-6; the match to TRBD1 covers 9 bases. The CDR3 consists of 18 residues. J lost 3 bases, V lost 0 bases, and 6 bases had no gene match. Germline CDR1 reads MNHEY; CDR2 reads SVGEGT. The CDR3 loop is CASSYSPGQGRGANVLTF. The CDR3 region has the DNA TGTGCCAGCAGTTACTCTCCGGGACAGGGACGTGGGGCCAACGTCCTGACTTTC.

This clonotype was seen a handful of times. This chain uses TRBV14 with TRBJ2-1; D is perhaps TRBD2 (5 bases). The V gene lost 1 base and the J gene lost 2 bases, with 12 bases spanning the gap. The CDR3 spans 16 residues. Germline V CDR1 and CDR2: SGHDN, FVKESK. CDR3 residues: CASSQVLGATYNEQFF. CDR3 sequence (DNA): TGTGCCAGCAGCCAAGTGTTGGGAGCCACCTACAATGAGCAGTTCTTC.

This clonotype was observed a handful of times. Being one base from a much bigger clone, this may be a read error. The CDR3 sequence: CATSREAGSWTEAFF. The CDR3 DNA sequence: TGTGCCACCAGCAGAGAAGCCGGGTCATGGACTGAAGCTTTCTTT. The rearrangement uses TRBV15 and TRBJ1-1; D call uncertain. The germline V gene has CDR1 LNHNV and CDR2 YYDKDF (reference sequence). Trimming left V 0 bases short and J 5 bases short, with 13 bases between. This CDR3 comprises 15 residues.

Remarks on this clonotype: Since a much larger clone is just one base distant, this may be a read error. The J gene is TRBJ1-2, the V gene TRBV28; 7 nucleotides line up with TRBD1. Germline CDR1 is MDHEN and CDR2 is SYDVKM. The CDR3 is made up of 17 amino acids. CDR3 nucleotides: TGTGCCGGCAGTCTGTCGACAGGGAGGTTAACGGTATATGGCTACACCTTC. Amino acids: CAGSLSTGRLTVYGYTF.

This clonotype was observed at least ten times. CDR3 bases: TGTGCCAGCAGTTCCGGGGGGGCCGTTGATACGCAGTATTTT. Protein sequence: CASSSGGAVDTQYF. The chain combines TRBV12-3 or TRBV12-4 with TRBJ2-3, with TRBD2 identical over 8 bases. V shed 4 bases and J 6 bases; nucleotides not matched to a gene: 6. There are 14 residues in the CDR3.

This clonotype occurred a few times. In DNA, the CDR3 is TGTGCCAGCAGTCCGAGTTTGGGGAGCTACACTGAAGCTTTCTTT. This encodes CASSPSLGSYTEAFF. This chain uses TRBV7-2 with TRBJ1-1; D ambiguous. CDR3 length equals 15 residues. Germline V gene sequence: CDR1 SGHTA, CDR2 FQGNSA. Trimming cost V 6 bases and J 3 bases, with 17 bases left between them.

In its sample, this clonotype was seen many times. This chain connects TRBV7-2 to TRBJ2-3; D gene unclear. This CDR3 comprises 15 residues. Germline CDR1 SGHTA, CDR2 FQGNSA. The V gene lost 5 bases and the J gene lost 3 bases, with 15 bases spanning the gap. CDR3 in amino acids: CASSPTPDGTDTQYF. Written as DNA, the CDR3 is TGTGCCAGCAGCCCCACCCCGGATGGTACAGATACGCAGTATTTT.